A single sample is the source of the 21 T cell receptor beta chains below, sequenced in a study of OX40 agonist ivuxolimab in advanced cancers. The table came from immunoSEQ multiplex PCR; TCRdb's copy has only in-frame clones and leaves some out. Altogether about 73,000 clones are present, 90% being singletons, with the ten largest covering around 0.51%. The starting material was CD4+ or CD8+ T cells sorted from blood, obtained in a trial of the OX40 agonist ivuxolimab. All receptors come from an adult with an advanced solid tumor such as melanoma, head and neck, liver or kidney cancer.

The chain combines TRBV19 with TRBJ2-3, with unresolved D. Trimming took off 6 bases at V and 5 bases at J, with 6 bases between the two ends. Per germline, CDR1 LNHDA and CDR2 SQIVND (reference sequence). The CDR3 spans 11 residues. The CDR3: CASRLGDTQYF. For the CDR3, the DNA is TGTGCCAGTAGGCTAGGAGATACGCAGTATTTT.

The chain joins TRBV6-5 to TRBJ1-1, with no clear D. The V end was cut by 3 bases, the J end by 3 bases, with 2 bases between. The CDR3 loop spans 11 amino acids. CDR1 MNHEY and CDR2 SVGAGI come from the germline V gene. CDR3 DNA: TGTGCCAGCAGTTATGACACTGAAGCTTTCTTT. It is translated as CASSYDTEAFF.

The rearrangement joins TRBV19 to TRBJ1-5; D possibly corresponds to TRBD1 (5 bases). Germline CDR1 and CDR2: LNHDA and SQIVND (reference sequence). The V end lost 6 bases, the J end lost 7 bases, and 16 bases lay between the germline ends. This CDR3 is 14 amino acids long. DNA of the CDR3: TGTGCCAGTAGCGGCGGGGGAGAGGCACAGCCCCAGCATTTT. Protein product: CASSGGGEAQPQHF.

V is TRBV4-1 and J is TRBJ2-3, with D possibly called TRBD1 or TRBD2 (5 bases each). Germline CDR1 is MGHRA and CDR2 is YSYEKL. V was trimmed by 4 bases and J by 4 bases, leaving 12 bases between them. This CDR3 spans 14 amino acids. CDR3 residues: CASSPLRGADTQYF. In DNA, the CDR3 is TGCGCCAGCAGCCCACTCAGAGGGGCAGATACGCAGTATTTT.

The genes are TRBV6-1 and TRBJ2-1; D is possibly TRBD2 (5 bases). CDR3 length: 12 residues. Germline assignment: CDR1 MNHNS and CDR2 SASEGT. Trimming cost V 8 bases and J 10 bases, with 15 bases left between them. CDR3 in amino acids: CASRNPLAEQFF. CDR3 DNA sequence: TGTGCCAGCCGAAACCCCTTAGCGGAGCAGTTCTTC.

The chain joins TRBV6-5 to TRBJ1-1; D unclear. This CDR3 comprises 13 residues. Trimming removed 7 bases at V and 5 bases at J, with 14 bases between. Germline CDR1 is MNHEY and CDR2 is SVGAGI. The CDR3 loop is CASTIPGRTEAFF. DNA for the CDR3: TGTGCCAGCACCATACCGGGTCGGACTGAAGCTTTCTTT.

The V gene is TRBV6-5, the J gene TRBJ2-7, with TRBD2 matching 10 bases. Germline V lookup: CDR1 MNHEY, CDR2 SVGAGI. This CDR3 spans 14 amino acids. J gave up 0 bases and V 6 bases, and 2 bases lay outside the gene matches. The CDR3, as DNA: TGTGCCAGCAGATTAGCGGGAGGCTCCTACGAGCAGTACTTC. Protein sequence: CASRLAGGSYEQYF.

In DNA, the CDR3 is TGTGCCAGCAGCCGTTTGTCCGGGACGGCCAATGAGCAGTTCTTC. Its protein product is CASSRLSGTANEQFF. V and J are TRBV5-6 and TRBJ2-1; D could derive from TRBD1 or TRBD2 (5 bases each). Germline V gives CDR1 SGHDT, CDR2 YYEEEE. The CDR3 loop spans 15 amino acids. Deletions cut 4 bases from V and 6 bases from J, with 17 bases between.

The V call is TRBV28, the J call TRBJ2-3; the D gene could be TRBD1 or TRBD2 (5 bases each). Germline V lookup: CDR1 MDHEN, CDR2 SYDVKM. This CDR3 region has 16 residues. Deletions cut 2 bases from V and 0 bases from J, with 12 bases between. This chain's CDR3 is CASSLNTGPSTDTQYF. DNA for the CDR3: TGTGCCAGCAGTTTAAATACGGGGCCTAGCACAGATACGCAGTATTTT.

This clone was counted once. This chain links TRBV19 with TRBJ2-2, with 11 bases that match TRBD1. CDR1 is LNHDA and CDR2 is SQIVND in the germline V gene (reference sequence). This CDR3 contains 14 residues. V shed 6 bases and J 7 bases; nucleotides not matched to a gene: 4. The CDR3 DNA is TGTGCCAGTAGCGGACAGGGGGCTGGCGGGGAGCTGTTTTTT. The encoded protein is CASSGQGAGGELFF.

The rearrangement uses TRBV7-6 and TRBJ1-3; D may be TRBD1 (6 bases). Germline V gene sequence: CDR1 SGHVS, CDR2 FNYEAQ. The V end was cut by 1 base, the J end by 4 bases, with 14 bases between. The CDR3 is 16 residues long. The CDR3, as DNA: TGTGCCAGCAGCTTAGGGGGGGGCGCCACGGGAAACACCATATATTTT. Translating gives CASSLGGGATGNTIYF.

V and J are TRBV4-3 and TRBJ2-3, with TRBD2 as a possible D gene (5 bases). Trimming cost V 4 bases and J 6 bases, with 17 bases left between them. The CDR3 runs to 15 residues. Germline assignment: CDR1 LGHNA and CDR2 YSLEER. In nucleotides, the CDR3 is TGCGCCAGCAGCCTCTACCGAAGCGGCTCGGATACGCAGTATTTT. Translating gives CASSLYRSGSDTQYF.

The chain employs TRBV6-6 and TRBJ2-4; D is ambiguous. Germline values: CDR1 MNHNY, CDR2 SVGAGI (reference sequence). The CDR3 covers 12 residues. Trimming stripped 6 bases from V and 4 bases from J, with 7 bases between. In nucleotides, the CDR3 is TGTGCCAGCAGAAATAGTAAAAACATTCAGTACTTC. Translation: CASRNSKNIQYF.

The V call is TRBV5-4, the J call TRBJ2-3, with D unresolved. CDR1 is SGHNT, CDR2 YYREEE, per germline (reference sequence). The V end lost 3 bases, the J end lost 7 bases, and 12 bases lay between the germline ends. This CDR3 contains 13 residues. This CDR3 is CASSSDLFNTQYF. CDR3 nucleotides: TGTGCCAGCAGCTCCGACCTATTCAATACGCAGTATTTT.

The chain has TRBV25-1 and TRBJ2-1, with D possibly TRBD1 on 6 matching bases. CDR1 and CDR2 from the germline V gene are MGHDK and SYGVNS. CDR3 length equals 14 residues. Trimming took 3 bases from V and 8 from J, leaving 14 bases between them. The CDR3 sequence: CASSDLTGFHEQFF. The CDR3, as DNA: TGTGCCAGCAGTGACCTAACAGGGTTCCATGAGCAGTTCTTC.

The CDR3 DNA reads TGTGCCAGCAGGCCTCCGACGGGACTTACCTACAATGAGCAGTTCTTC. Its translation: CASRPPTGLTYNEQFF. The genes are TRBV28 and TRBJ2-1; D perhaps matches TRBD2 (6 bases). The CDR3 has 16 amino acids. Germline-derived CDR1 and CDR2 are MDHEN and SYDVKM. Trimming stripped 6 bases from V and 2 bases from J, with 17 bases between. Combining the CDR3 with reference TRBV28 and TRBJ2-1 gives the whole variable domain DVKVTQSSRYLVKRTGEKVFLECVQDMDHENMFWYRQDPGLGLRLIYFSYDVKMKEKGDIPEGYSVSREKKERFSLILESASTNQTSMYLCASRPPTGLTYNEQFFGPGTRLTVL.

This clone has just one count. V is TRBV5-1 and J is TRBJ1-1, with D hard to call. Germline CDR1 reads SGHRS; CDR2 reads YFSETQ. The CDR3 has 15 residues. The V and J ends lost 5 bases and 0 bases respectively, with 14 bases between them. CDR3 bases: TGCGCCAGCAGGGCCGAACGGGGTTTGAACACTGAAGCTTTCTTT. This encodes CASRAERGLNTEAFF.

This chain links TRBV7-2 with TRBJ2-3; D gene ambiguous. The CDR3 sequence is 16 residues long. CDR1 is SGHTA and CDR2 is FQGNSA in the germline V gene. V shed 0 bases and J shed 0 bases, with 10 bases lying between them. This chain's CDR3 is CASSLATPKSTDTQYF. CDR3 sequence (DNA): TGTGCCAGCAGCTTAGCGACGCCGAAGAGCACAGATACGCAGTATTTT.

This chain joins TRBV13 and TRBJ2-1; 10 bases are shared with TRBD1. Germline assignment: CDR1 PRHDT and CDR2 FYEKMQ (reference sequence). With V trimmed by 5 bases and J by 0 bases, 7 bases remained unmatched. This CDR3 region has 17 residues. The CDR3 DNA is TGTGCCAGCAGCCCGGACAGGGGGGCAAGCTCCTACAATGAGCAGTTCTTC. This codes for CASSPDRGASSYNEQFF.

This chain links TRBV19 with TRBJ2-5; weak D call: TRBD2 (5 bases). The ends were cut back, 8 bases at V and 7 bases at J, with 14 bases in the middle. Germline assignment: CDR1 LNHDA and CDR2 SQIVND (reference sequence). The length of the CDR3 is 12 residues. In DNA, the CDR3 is TGTGCCAGTGGCCACGGGGTTGTGACCCAGTACTTC. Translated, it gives CASGHGVVTQYF. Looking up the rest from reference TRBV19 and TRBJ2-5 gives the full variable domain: DGGITQSPKYLFRKEGQNVTLSCEQNLNHDAMYWYRQDPGQGLRLIYYSQIVNDFQKGDIAEGYSVSREKKESFPLTVTSAQKNPTAFYLCASGHGVVTQYFGPGTRLLVL.

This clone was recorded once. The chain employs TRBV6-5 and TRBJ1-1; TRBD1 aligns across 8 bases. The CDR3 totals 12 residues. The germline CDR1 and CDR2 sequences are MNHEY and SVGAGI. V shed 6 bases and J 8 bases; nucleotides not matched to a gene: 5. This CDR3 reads CASSYRGREAFF. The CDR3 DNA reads TGTGCCAGCAGCTACAGGGGGAGGGAAGCTTTCTTT.